The clone carrying this T cell receptor beta chain was observed a handful of times. Its antigen remains unknown. The CDR3 regions of TCR beta were amplified from RNA transcripts. The TCR CDR3 first-round RT-PCR relied on the HTBI primer set. One entry per CDR3 protein, called by TCRdb with MiXCR from the multiplex PCR reads. The data contain around 530,000 distinct CDR3 sequences, roughly 18% of them singletons. The sample originates from a study of T cells in Graves' hyperthyroidism and ophthalmopathy. The study, taken as a whole, reports: From stable hyperthyroidism, ophthalmopathy was separated by a 13 V-J model.

J lost 0 bases, V lost 1 base, and 11 bases had no gene match. CDR1 is GTSNPN, CDR2 SVGIG, per germline (reference sequence). The length of the CDR3 is 18 residues. V and J are TRBV30 and TRBJ2-1; TRBD2 matches at 8 bases. This sequence originates from a woman aged 18-29 years with Graves' ophthalmopathy. Sequenced: blood. The CDR3 nucleotides are TGTGCCTGGAGTGGCCCTAGTGCGGGGGGTCTCTCCTACAATGAGCAGTTCTTC. Its protein is CAWSGPSAGGLSYNEQFF.